Reported below is one T cell receptor (beta chain). Participant reports of clinical history set cohort assignment. This record belongs to a study of blood T cell repertoires in COVID-19. Study in general: Material from acute and convalescent COVID-19 was sourced from the United States, Italy and Spain.

Original processing methods: Using reference gene primer amplification, nucleated cell counts were estimated. The assay was immunoSEQ multiplex PCR, and TCRdb's table has in-frame clones only and misses some. Clonal size and the V and J genes are those of that table, whereas D and trimming came from the DNA. The repertoire holds hundreds of thousands of clones, with 87% as singletons. Germline V lookup: CDR1 MGHRA, CDR2 YSYEKL. The V and J ends lost 0 bases and 0 bases respectively, with 12 bases between them. The CDR3 is made up of 17 amino acids. This receptor was taken from a woman aged 18-29 years who had recovered from COVID-19. What was sequenced was PBMCs or T cells enriched from blood (not recorded which). This chain uses TRBV4-1 with TRBJ1-3; D is unresolved. This CDR3 is CASSQDAQQSSGNTIYF. The CDR3 DNA reads as TGCGCCAGCAGCCAAGATGCCCAACAGAGCTCTGGAAACACCATATATTTT.